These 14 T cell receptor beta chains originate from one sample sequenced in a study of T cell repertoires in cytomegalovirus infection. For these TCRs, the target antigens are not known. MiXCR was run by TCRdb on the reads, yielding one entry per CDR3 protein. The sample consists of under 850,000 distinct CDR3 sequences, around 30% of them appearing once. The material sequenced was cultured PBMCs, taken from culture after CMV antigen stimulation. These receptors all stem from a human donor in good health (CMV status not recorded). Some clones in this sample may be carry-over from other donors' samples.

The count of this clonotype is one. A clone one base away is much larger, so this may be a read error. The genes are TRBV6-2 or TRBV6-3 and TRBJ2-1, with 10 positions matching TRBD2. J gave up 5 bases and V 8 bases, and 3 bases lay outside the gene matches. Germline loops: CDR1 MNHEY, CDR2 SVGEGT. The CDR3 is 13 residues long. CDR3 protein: CASELAGNNEQFF. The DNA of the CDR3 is TGTGCCAGCGAACTAGCGGGAAACAATGAGCAGTTCTTC.

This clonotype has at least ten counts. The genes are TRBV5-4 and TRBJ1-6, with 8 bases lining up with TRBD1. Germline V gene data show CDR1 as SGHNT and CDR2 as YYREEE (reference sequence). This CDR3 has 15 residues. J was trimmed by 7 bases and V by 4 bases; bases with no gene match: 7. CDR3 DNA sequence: TGTGCCAGCAGCCTAGGACAGGGTAGGAATTCACCCCTCCACTTT. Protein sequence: CASSLGQGRNSPLHF.

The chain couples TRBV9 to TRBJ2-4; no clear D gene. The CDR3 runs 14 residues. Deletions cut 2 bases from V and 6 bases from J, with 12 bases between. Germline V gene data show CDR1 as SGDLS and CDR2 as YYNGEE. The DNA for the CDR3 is TGTGCCAGCAGCGTGGGTCCTCAGCTAAACATTCAGTACTTC. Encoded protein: CASSVGPQLNIQYF.

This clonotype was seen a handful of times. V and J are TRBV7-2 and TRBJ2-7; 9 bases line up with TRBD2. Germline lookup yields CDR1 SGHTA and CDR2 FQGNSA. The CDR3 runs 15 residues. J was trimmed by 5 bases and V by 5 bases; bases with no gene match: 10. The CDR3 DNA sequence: TGTGCCAGCAGCCGCGGGGGGGCCTCCTTCGACGAGCAGTACTTC. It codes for CASSRGGASFDEQYF.

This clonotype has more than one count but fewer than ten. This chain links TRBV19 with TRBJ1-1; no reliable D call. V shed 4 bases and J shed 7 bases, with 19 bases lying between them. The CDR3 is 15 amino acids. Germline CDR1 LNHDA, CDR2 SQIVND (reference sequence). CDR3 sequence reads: CASSTRGLGFGEAFF. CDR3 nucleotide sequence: TGTGCCAGTAGTACCAGAGGTTTGGGGTTTGGTGAAGCTTTCTTT.

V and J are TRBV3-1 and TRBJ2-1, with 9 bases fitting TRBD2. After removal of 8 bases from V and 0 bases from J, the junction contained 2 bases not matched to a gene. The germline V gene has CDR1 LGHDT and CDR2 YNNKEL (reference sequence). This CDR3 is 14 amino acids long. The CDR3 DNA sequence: TGTGCCAGCCATAGCGGGAGCTCCTACAATGAGCAGTTCTTC. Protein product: CASHSGSSYNEQFF.

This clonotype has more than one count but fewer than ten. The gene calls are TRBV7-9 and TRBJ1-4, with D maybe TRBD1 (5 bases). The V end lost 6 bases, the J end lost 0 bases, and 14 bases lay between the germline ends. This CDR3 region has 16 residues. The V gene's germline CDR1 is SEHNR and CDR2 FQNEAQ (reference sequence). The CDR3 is CASRPRGGATNEKLFF. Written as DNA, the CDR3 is TGTGCCAGCAGACCACGGGGGGGTGCAACTAATGAAAAACTGTTTTTT.

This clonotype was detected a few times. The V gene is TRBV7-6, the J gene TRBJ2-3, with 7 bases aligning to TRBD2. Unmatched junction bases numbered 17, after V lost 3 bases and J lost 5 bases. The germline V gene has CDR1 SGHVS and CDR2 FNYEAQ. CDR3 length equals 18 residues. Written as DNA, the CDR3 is TGTGCCAGCAGCTTCCTCTCGGGCCGGGAGCCGGGAGGAGATACGCAGTATTTT. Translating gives CASSFLSGREPGGDTQYF.

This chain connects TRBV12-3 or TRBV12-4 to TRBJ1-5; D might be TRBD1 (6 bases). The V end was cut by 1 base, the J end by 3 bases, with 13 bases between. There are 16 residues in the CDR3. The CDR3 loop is CASSLVRGAANQPQHF. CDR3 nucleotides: TGTGCCAGCAGTTTAGTTCGGGGGGCGGCCAATCAGCCCCAGCATTTT.

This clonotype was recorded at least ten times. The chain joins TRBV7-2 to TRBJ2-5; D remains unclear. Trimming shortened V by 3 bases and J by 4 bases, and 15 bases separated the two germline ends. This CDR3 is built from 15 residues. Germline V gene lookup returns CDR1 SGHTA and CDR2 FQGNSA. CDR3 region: CASSFSSASGETQYF. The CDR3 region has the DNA TGTGCCAGCAGCTTCAGCTCGGCCAGTGGAGAGACCCAGTACTTC.

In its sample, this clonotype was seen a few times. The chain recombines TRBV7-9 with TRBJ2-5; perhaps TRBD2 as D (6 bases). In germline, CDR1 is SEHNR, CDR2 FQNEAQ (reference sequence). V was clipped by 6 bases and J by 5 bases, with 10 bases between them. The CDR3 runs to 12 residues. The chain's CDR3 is CASRREEETQYF. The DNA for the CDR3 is TGTGCCAGCAGAAGGGAGGAGGAGACCCAGTACTTC.

The CDR3 sequence is CASNRGLRDTGELFF. CDR3 nucleotides: TGTGCCAGCAACCGGGGGCTCCGAGACACCGGGGAGCTGTTTTTT. The chain uses TRBV2 and TRBJ2-2; D assignment may be TRBD1 or TRBD2 (6 bases each). CDR1 SNHLY and CDR2 FYNNEI come from the germline V gene. V shed 7 bases and J shed 3 bases, with 15 bases lying between them. The CDR3 consists of 15 residues.

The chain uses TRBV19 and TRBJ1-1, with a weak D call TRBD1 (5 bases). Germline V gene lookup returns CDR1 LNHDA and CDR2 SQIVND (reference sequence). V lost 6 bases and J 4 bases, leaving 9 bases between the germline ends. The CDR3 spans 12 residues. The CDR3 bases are TGTGCCAGTAGGGTGGGGGTCACTGAAGCTTTCTTT. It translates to CASRVGVTEAFF.

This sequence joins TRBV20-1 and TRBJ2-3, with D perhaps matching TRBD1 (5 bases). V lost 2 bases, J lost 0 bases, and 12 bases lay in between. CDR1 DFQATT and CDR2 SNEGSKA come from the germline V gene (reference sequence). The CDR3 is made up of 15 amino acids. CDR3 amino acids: CSARWGGTSTDTQYF. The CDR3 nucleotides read TGCAGTGCTAGATGGGGCGGAACTAGCACAGATACGCAGTATTTT.